This TCR beta chain was retrieved from a study of blood T cells in healthy people across ages. In its sample, this clonotype was seen a few times. Between the trimmed V and J ends, which lost 6 bases and 4 bases, there was a span of 13 bases. CDR3 size: 13 residues. Sample-barcoded 5' priming and a J-beta primer mix drove a second PCR of about 6 to 11 cycles. TCRdb redid the calling of the 5' RACE reads with MiXCR, one entry per CDR3 protein. This table holds under 2,000,000 distinct CDR3 sequences, about 50% found once. The sequence was collected from a woman aged 40 to 50 in good health. The material sequenced was blood. The V gene is TRBV12-3 or TRBV12-4, the J gene TRBJ2-7; D possibly corresponds to TRBD1 (6 bases). The CDR3 loop is CASSPGVQYEQYF. The CDR3 DNA reads as TGTGCCAGCAGCCCAGGGGTCCAGTACGAGCAGTACTTC.